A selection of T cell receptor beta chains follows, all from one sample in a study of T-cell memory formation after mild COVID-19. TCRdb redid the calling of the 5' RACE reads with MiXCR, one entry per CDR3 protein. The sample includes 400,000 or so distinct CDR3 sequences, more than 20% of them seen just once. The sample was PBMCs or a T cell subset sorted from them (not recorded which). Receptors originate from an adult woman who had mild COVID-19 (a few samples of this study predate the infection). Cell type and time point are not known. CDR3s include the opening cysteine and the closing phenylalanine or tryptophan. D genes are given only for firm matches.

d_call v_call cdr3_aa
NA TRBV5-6 CASRVQTVSGELFF
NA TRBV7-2 CASSRGHNTEAFF
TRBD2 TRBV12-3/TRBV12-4 CASSSRGGVEFF
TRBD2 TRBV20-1 CSATTGGSWEQYF
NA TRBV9 CASSVAIGAHEQYF
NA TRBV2 CASSRDGGIAYEKLFF
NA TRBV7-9 CASSLEGEWRPQHF
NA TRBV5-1 CASSLIVSSYNEQFF
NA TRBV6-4 CASSDGQDNEQFF
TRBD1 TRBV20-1 CSATSWGQGRGTQYF
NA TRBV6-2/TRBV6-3 CASSYKAEQFF
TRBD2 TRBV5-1 CASSLGLAGVGYEQYF
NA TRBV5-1 CASSLGGLGDTQYF
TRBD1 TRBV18 CASSPGTGTLNTEAFF
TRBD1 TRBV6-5 CASTTGVSYEQYF
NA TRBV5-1 CASSLYGQSTEAFF
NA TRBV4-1 CASSQEDGNTEAFF
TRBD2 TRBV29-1 CSVDRSGIFQETQYF
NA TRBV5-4 CASSLVTDLTEAFF
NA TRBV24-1 CATSRNFDTDTQYF
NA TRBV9 CASSVGLLGAPRDEQFF
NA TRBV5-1 CASSMGGTRAGELFF
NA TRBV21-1 CASSTRDRGASINQPQHF
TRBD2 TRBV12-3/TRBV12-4 CASSTHPGLGVLDEQFF
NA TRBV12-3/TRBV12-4 CASSLLQANLNYGYTF
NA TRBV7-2 CASSSSGPGQPQHF
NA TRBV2 CASSEGGLTGANVLTF
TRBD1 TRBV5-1 CASSWRTGSENTEAFF
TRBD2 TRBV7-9 CASTRFRGEVNEQFF
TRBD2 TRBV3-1 CASSQDRLAGPVNEQFF
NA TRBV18 CASSKARTTGEQYF
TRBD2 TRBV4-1 CASSPDSGGANEQFF
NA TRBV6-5 CASSYSRSYNEQFF
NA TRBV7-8 CASKNGVRWETQYF
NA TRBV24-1 CATSGGGVDNQPQHF
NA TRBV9 CASAGDTQYF
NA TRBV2 CASSERGGVHGVRGSPLHF